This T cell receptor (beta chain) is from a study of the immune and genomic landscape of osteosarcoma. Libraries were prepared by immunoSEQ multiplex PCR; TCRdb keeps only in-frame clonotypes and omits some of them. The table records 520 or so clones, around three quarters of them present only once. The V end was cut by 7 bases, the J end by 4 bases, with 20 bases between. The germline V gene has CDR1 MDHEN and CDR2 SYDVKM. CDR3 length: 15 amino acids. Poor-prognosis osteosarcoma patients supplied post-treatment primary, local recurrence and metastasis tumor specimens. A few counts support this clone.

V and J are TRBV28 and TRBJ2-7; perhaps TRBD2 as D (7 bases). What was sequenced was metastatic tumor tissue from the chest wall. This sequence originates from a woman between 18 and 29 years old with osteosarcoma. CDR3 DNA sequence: TGTGCCAGCACCAACCAGGGGTCGGGGGGTTACGAGCAGTACTTC. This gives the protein CASTNQGSGGYEQYF.